A selection of T cell receptor beta chains follows, all from one sample in a study of shared clonotypes between healthy human individuals. Using immunoSEQ multiplex PCR, the repertoire was profiled, and TCRdb retains in-frame clones only, with some absent. Counted here are over a million clones, roughly 96% occurring once; the ten biggest clones make up approximately 1%. The sequencing sample was made of naive CD4+ T cells sorted from blood. These receptors all stem from a man aged 25 to 40 in good health. CDR3s include the opening cysteine and the closing phenylalanine or tryptophan. D genes are given only for firm matches. Size tells how often a clone was seen (once, few, many) or the class of an expanded clone, and some rows leave it out.

clone_size: once
d_call: .
j_call: TRBJ2-5
v_call: TRBV10-1
cdr3_nt: TGCGCCAGCAGGAACGGGCCTCGGGGGAGGACCCAGTACTTC
cdr3_aa: CASRNGPRGRTQYF

clone_size: .
d_call: .
j_call: TRBJ1-1
v_call: TRBV15
cdr3_nt: TGTGCCACCAGCAAAGGGCTCATGAACACTGAAGCTTTCTTT
cdr3_aa: CATSKGLMNTEAFF

clone_size: .
d_call: .
j_call: TRBJ1-3
v_call: TRBV10-3
cdr3_nt: TGTGCCATCAGTGAGTTTTTGATCTCTGGAAACACCATATATTTT
cdr3_aa: CAISEFLISGNTIYF

clone_size: .
d_call: .
j_call: TRBJ1-2
v_call: TRBV15
cdr3_nt: TGTGCCACCAGCAGAAAAGGGTCAAGGCCTACAACCTATGGCTACACCTTC
cdr3_aa: CATSRKGSRPTTYGYTF

clone_size: .
d_call: .
j_call: TRBJ2-5
v_call: TRBV5-1
cdr3_nt: TGCGCCAGCAGCTTGGATTTCGGTCGACGAGTTGAGACCCAGTACTTC
cdr3_aa: CASSLDFGRRVETQYF

clone_size: .
d_call: .
j_call: TRBJ1-1
v_call: TRBV20-1
cdr3_nt: TGCAGTGCTGGCGACGCGAGTGGAGCTTTCTTT
cdr3_aa: CSAGDASGAFF

clone_size: .
d_call: .
j_call: TRBJ2-7
v_call: TRBV9
cdr3_nt: TGTGCCAGCAGCTTCTCCGGAGCACCCTACGAGCAGTACTTC
cdr3_aa: CASSFSGAPYEQYF

clone_size: .
d_call: TRBD2
j_call: TRBJ2-1
v_call: TRBV7-2
cdr3_nt: TGTGCCAGCAGCCGTCTAGCGGGAGGGTTAAATGAGCAGTTCTTC
cdr3_aa: CASSRLAGGLNEQFF

clone_size: .
d_call: TRBD1
j_call: TRBJ2-5
v_call: TRBV7-7
cdr3_nt: TGTGCTAGCAGCTTAGCGCCGGACAGGGGGTTCTTACAAGAGACCCAGTACTTC
cdr3_aa: CASSLAPDRGFLQETQYF

clone_size: once
d_call: .
j_call: TRBJ1-3
v_call: TRBV5-1
cdr3_nt: TGCGCCAGCAGCTTGATTTCAGGACCGAGCTCTGGAAACACCATATATTTT
cdr3_aa: CASSLISGPSSGNTIYF

clone_size: .
d_call: .
j_call: TRBJ2-7
v_call: TRBV10-3
cdr3_nt: TGTGCCATCATTTGGGCTAGCGACGTACGGGAGCAGTACTTC
cdr3_aa: CAIIWASDVREQYF

clone_size: .
d_call: .
j_call: TRBJ1-1
v_call: TRBV29-1
cdr3_nt: TGCAGCGTTATTAAGGGGTCTGAAGTTGCTTTCTTT
cdr3_aa: CSVIKGSEVAFF

clone_size: .
d_call: TRBD2
j_call: TRBJ2-2
v_call: TRBV5-1
cdr3_nt: TGCGCCAGCAGCTTTCTGGCTAGCGGGATCACCGACCCCGGGGAGCTGTTTTTT
cdr3_aa: CASSFLASGITDPGELFF

clone_size: .
d_call: .
j_call: TRBJ1-3
v_call: TRBV2
cdr3_nt: TGTGCCAGCAGCACAGCCAACACCATATATTTT
cdr3_aa: CASSTANTIYF

clone_size: .
d_call: TRBD2
j_call: TRBJ2-1
v_call: TRBV5-1
cdr3_nt: TGCGCCAGCAGCCCGGCTGCGGGAGTGGTGGGCAATGAGCAGTTCTTC
cdr3_aa: CASSPAAGVVGNEQFF

clone_size: .
d_call: .
j_call: TRBJ2-7
v_call: TRBV7-3
cdr3_nt: TGTGCTAGCAGCTTAGGGCCTACGAACTCCTACGAGCAGTACTTC
cdr3_aa: CASSLGPTNSYEQYF

clone_size: .
d_call: .
j_call: TRBJ2-6
v_call: TRBV7-2
cdr3_nt: TGTGCCAGCAGCCCCAGAGGCGGGGCCAACGTCCTGACTTTC
cdr3_aa: CASSPRGGANVLTF